Each of the 21 T cell receptor beta chains below was sequenced from the same sample in a study of beta chain features in type 1 diabetes. Study-level findings and limits: In all four CD4+ subsets, TCRB CDR3 length was significantly, moderately reduced in type 1 diabetes.

All of the isolated RNA was reverse transcribed, so expressed TCRB transcripts were sequenced. Only in-frame clones appear in the TCRdb table, and some are missing; sequencing was by immunoSEQ multiplex PCR. The data contain some 240,000 clones, about a sixth of them singletons. The antigens for these receptors are not known. The sequencing input was naive CD4+ T cells from blood. These receptors came from a man aged 25 to 45 with type 1 diabetes.

This clone was found a few times. The CDR3 here is CASSVDNRETQYF. The CDR3 DNA is TGTGCCAGCAGCGTAGACAACCGGGAGACCCAGTACTTC. This chain links TRBV9 with TRBJ2-5; D gene unclear. V was clipped by 0 bases and J by 5 bases, with 8 bases between them. In germline, CDR1 is SGDLS, CDR2 YYNGEE. There are 13 residues in the CDR3.

This clone has more than one count but fewer than ten. CDR3 DNA sequence: TGTGCCAGCAGGACCTTTATAGCGGGGGCCTACGAGCAGTACTTC. Its protein product is CASRTFIAGAYEQYF. The gene calls are TRBV27 and TRBJ2-7, with 9 bases identical to TRBD2. Losses at the gene ends were 6 bases for V and 2 bases for J; bases not matched to a gene: 8. This CDR3 comprises 15 residues. Per the germline V gene, CDR1 is MNHEY and CDR2 is SMNVEV (reference sequence).

This clone was seen more than once but under ten times. This sequence joins TRBV7-2 and TRBJ2-1; D not certain. Trimming took off 5 bases at V and 0 bases at J, with 8 bases between the two ends. Germline CDR1 SGHTA, CDR2 FQGNSA. This CDR3 spans 14 amino acids. The CDR3, as DNA: TGTGCCAGCAGCAATTCACGCTCCTACAATGAGCAGTTCTTC. As protein: CASSNSRSYNEQFF.

There are a few counts of this clone. The gene calls are TRBV10-3 and TRBJ2-1; no firm D call. This CDR3 spans 13 amino acids. V was cut by 3 bases and J by 3 bases, with 6 bases left in between. Germline CDR1 reads ENHRY; CDR2 reads SYGVKD. The CDR3 sequence is CAISDLGYNEQFF. CDR3 nucleotides: TGTGCCATCAGTGATTTAGGCTACAATGAGCAGTTCTTC.

The chain uses TRBV9 and TRBJ1-2; D is unresolved. Germline CDR1 reads SGDLS; CDR2 reads YYNGEE. Trimming shortened V by 2 bases and J by 2 bases, and 4 bases separated the two germline ends. The CDR3 consists of 12 residues. The CDR3 DNA follows: TGTGCCAGCAGCGTTTTAAACTATGGCTACACCTTC. It codes for CASSVLNYGYTF.

This clone has a handful of counts. The chain recombines TRBV15 with TRBJ2-1; D may be TRBD2 (6 bases). Trimming removed 7 bases at V and 5 bases at J, with 12 bases between. Germline V gene sequence: CDR1 LNHNV, CDR2 YYDKDF (reference sequence). The CDR3 has 13 amino acids. DNA of the CDR3: TGTGCCACCACCGGGACTCGGAACAATGAGCAGTTCTTC. Protein sequence: CATTGTRNNEQFF.

V is TRBV6-5 and J is TRBJ2-7; 7 bases agree with TRBD1. The CDR3 is made up of 15 amino acids. J lost 0 bases, V lost 0 bases, and 2 bases had no gene match. Germline V gene lookup returns CDR1 MNHEY and CDR2 SVGAGI. The CDR3 here is CASSYSGTVSYEQYF. The CDR3 bases are TGTGCCAGCAGTTACTCGGGGACAGTCTCCTACGAGCAGTACTTC.

This clone appeared a few times. The chain uses TRBV7-9 and TRBJ2-7, with 7 nucleotides matching TRBD1. Per germline, CDR1 SEHNR and CDR2 FQNEAQ (reference sequence). There are 16 residues in the CDR3. V dropped 0 bases and J dropped 1; count of bases not matched to a gene: 6. CDR3 amino acids: CASSLAGTVPSYEQYF. Written as DNA, the CDR3 is TGTGCCAGCAGCTTAGCGGGGACAGTACCTTCCTACGAGCAGTACTTC.

The V gene is TRBV7-9, the J gene TRBJ2-7; TRBD1 agrees at 7 bases. Germline V lookup: CDR1 SEHNR, CDR2 FQNEAQ (reference sequence). The V gene end was trimmed by 5 bases and the J gene end by 3 bases; junction bases not matched to a gene: 10. The CDR3 has 15 amino acids. The CDR3 loop reads CASSPQGDSSYEQYF. In nucleotides, the CDR3 is TGTGCCAGCAGCCCCCAAGGGGACAGCAGCTACGAGCAGTACTTC.

This clone appeared a few times. This chain uses TRBV30 with TRBJ1-2, with D uncertain. The CDR3 is made up of 10 amino acids. Germline assignment: CDR1 GTSNPN and CDR2 SVGIG (reference sequence). The V end was cut by 4 bases, the J end by 12 bases, with 12 bases between. The CDR3, as DNA: TGTGCCTGGAACAGACCCCCTCACACCTTC. Amino acid sequence: CAWNRPPHTF. Full variable domain (outside the CDR3, taken from reference TRBV30 and TRBJ1-2): SQTIHQWPATLVQPVGSPLSLECTVEGTSNPNLYWYRQAAGRGLQLLFYSVGIGQISSEVPQNLSASRPQDRQFILSSKKLLLSDSGFYLCAWNRPPHTFGSGTRLTVV.

The chain is built from TRBV27 and TRBJ2-1; D is possibly TRBD1 (5 bases). CDR3 length: 16 residues. V shed 5 bases and J shed 4 bases, with 18 bases lying between them. The germline CDR1 and CDR2 sequences are MNHEY and SMNVEV (reference sequence). The CDR3, as DNA: TGTGCCAGCAGTCCGCGACAGTTTTCCGTATACAATGAGCAGTTCTTC. Amino acids: CASSPRQFSVYNEQFF.

The chain is built from TRBV25-1 and TRBJ2-5; 10 nucleotides line up with TRBD2. CDR1 and CDR2 (germline): MGHDK, SYGVNS. The CDR3 totals 14 residues. V lost 3 bases, J lost 5 bases, and 3 bases stayed unmatched. In DNA form, the CDR3 reads TGTGCCAGCAGTGATACTAGCGGGATTGAGACCCAGTACTTC. Its protein product is CASSDTSGIETQYF.

The chain links TRBV13 to TRBJ2-1; D gene uncertain. This CDR3 is built from 13 residues. CDR1 is PRHDT, CDR2 FYEKMQ, per germline (reference sequence). V lost 3 bases and J lost 4, with 7 bases in between. DNA for the CDR3: TGTGCCAGCAGCTTGCTTGGGTACAATGAGCAGTTCTTC. It encodes CASSLLGYNEQFF.

This clone was picked up a small number of times. Written as DNA, the CDR3 is TGTGCCAGCTCACCACAGGGGAGTGAAGCTTTCTTT. The encoded protein is CASSPQGSEAFF. The rearrangement links TRBV18 to TRBJ1-1, with TRBD1 as a possible D gene (5 bases). Trimming stripped 1 base from V and 7 bases from J, with 7 bases between. Per the germline V gene, CDR1 is KGHSH and CDR2 is LQKENI. The CDR3 has 12 residues.

The chain joins TRBV5-1 to TRBJ2-7; TRBD1 matches at 12 bases. Germline trimming cut 4 bases from V and 6 bases from J; bases unmatched to any gene: 5. Germline-derived CDR1 and CDR2 are SGHRS and YFSETQ. The length of the CDR3 is 14 residues. The CDR3: CASSPGQGAIEQYF. DNA of the CDR3: TGCGCCAGCAGCCCGGGACAGGGGGCGATCGAGCAGTACTTC. Using reference TRBV5-1 and TRBJ2-7 for the parts outside the CDR3, the full variable domain is KAGVTQTPRYLIKTRGQQVTLSCSPISGHRSVSWYQQTPGQGLQFLFEYFSETQRNKGNFPGRFSGRQFSNSRSEMNVSTLELGDSALYLCASSPGQGAIEQYFGPGTRLTVT.

V gene TRBV4-1 combines with J gene TRBJ2-5; maybe TRBD1 (5 bases). V gave up 5 bases and J gave up 9 bases, with 16 bases separating them. Germline V lookup: CDR1 MGHRA, CDR2 YSYEKL. The CDR3 has 13 residues. The CDR3 coding sequence is TGCGCCAGCAGCACTGGGTCTCAAGGGGCCCAGTACTTC. Its translation is CASSTGSQGAQYF.

This clone occurred a few times. The rearrangement uses TRBV23-1 and TRBJ2-1; perhaps TRBD2 as D (5 bases). TRBV23-1 is flagged as an ORF with uncertain function. The CDR3 totals 21 residues. Trimming took 3 bases from V and 0 from J, leaving 27 bases between them. The CDR3 spells CASSHSYLRAGRPSSYNEQFF. The CDR3 bases are TGCGCCAGCAGTCATTCCTATTTGAGGGCGGGCAGGCCGAGCTCCTACAATGAGCAGTTCTTC.

This clone was observed a few times. The CDR3 DNA is TGTGCCAGCAGTGCTGCATCTAGCACAGATACGCAGTATTTT. It yields the protein CASSAASSTDTQYF. The chain recombines TRBV2 with TRBJ2-3; D is unresolved. Germline V gene data show CDR1 as SNHLY and CDR2 as FYNNEI. The CDR3 is made up of 14 amino acids. V lost 4 bases and J 0 bases, leaving 8 bases between the germline ends.

J is TRBJ2-3 and V is TRBV10-3; 8 nucleotides align to TRBD1. The J segment lost 2 bases and the V segment lost 6 bases, leaving 7 bases of the junction unmatched. Per germline, CDR1 ENHRY and CDR2 SYGVKD. The CDR3 runs to 15 residues. CDR3 bases: TGTGCCATCAGGACGGACAGGGACCACACAGATACGCAGTATTTT. This translates into CAIRTDRDHTDTQYF.

This clone has more than one count but fewer than ten. The chain couples TRBV6-5 to TRBJ2-1; D is tentatively TRBD1 or TRBD2 (6 bases each). The CDR3 has 15 residues. CDR1 is MNHEY, CDR2 SVGAGI, per germline. Trimming removed 4 bases at V and 5 bases at J, with 15 bases between. As DNA, the CDR3 is TGTGCCAGCAGTTTCGACAGGCGGGGAAACAATGAGCAGTTCTTC. Its translation is CASSFDRRGNNEQFF.

This clone turned up a few times. The chain joins TRBV5-4 to TRBJ2-1; possibly TRBD1 or TRBD2 for D (6 bases each). The CDR3 loop spans 16 amino acids. CDR1 is SGHNT, CDR2 YYREEE, per germline (reference sequence). V lost 6 bases to trimming and J lost 0 bases, with 16 bases between them. Here the CDR3 reads CASNYGGGGSYNEQFF. Written as DNA, the CDR3 is TGTGCCAGCAACTATGGAGGAGGGGGCTCCTACAATGAGCAGTTCTTC.